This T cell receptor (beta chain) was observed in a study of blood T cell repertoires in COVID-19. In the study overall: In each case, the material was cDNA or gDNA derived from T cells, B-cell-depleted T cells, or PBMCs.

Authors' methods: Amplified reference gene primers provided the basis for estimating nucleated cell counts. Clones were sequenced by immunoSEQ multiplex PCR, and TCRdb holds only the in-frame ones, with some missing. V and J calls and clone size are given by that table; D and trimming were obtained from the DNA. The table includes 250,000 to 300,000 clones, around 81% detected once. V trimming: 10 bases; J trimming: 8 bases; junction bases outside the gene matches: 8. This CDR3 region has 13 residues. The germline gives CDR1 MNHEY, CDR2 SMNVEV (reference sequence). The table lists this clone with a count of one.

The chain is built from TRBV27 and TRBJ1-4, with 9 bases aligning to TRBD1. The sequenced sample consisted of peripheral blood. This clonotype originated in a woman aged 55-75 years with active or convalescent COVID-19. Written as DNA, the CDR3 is TGTGCCACCTCGGGACAGGGTGGAGAAAAACTGTTTTTT. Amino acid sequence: CATSGQGGEKLFF. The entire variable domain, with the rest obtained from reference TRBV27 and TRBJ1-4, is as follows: EAQVTQNPRYLITVTGKKLTVTCSQNMNHEYMSWYRQDPGLGLRQIYYSMNVEVTDKGDVPEGYKVSRKEKRNFPLILESPSPNQTSLYFCATSGQGGEKLFFGSGTQLSVL.